This T cell receptor beta chain was obtained from a study of tumor-infiltrating lymphocytes in primary liver carcinoma. This clonotype was recorded only once. RNA isolated from unsorted whole blood supplied the blood RNA, with germline DNA also extracted. V lost 5 bases and J 1 base, leaving 13 bases between the germline ends. CDR1 and CDR2 from the germline V gene are LNHDA and SQIVND (reference sequence). The CDR3 consists of 15 residues. Starting material of roughly 550 ng total RNA yielded TCR beta cDNA via a constant-region primer. Generation of the TCR beta libraries relied on three nested multiplex PCR rounds using slightly modified ARM-PCR. For 10 cycles apiece, the opening two PCR rounds ran with TRBV1-TRBV30 forward primers and a C-beta reverse primer. TCRdb independently ran MiXCR on the multiplex PCR reads; one entry per CDR3 protein. The repertoire holds 200,000 or so distinct CDR3 sequences, with less than 75% as singletons.

This chain connects TRBV19 to TRBJ2-3, with D unresolved. Sequences were obtained from peripheral blood. The sequence was collected from a woman between 55 and 75 years old with primary liver carcinoma and hepatitis B virus infection. The CDR3 is CASSPLTPGTDTQYF. CDR3 nucleotides: TGTGCCAGTAGTCCTCTCACCCCAGGCACAGATACGCAGTATTTT.